The present entry profiles one T cell receptor (beta chain) with its context. The table came from immunoSEQ multiplex PCR; TCRdb's copy has only in-frame clones and leaves some out. Among roughly 500,000 clones listed, 81% were seen once. CDR1 and CDR2 from the germline V gene are GTSNPN and SVGIG (reference sequence). The CDR3 consists of 11 residues. V lost 0 bases and J lost 7, with 4 bases in between. Genomic DNA of unsorted samples came from some 90 million PBMCs. The data derive from a study of shared clonotypes between healthy human individuals. The rearrangement joins TRBV30 to TRBJ2-1; D gene uncertain. This TCR was recovered from a woman in her thirties or forties in good health. Some clones in this sample may be carry-over from other donors' samples. The sample consisted of PBMCs. CDR3 DNA: TGTGCCTGGAGTGTGGAAAATGAGCAGTTCTTC. As protein: CAWSVENEQFF.